The T cell receptor beta chain described here comes from a study of CD8 T cells in ankylosing spondylitis. This CDR3 region has 15 residues. The junction had 8 bases not matched to a gene; V was cut back by 4 bases and J by 2 bases. Germline CDR1 is SGHTA and CDR2 is FQGNSA. Ten or more counts support this clonotype. Antigen specificity is unknown. MiXCR, applied by TCRdb to the 5' RACE reads, yields one record per CDR3 protein. The data hold almost 400,000 distinct CDR3 sequences, with about a fifth observed a single time. Study-level results: Some of these motif variants have turned up before, in reports on reactive arthritis synovial fluid and blood. Researchers reportedly found disease-linked clones significantly enriched in matched ankylosing spondylitis synovial fluid. A TCR beta motif of eight highly homologous variants appeared characteristic of ankylosing spondylitis blood.

Source material: blood, either unsorted or a sorted T cell fraction (not recorded which). V usage is TRBV7-2 and J usage is TRBJ2-7, with 7 bases that match TRBD2. This receptor was identified in a male donor with ankylosing spondylitis. CDR3 protein: CASSWWEGGTYEQYF. CDR3 DNA: TGTGCCAGCAGCTGGTGGGAGGGCGGCACCTACGAGCAGTACTTC. Full variable domain (missing parts from reference TRBV7-2 and TRBJ2-7): GAGVSQSPSNKVTEKGKDVELRCDPISGHTALYWYRQSLGQGLEFLIYFQGNSAPDKSGLPSDRFSAERTGGSVSTLTIQRTQQEDSAVYLCASSWWEGGTYEQYFGPGTRLTVT.